This T cell receptor (beta chain) was sequenced during a study of blood T cell repertoires in COVID-19. Trimming removed 0 bases from V and 8 bases from J, with 11 bases in between. This CDR3 has 14 residues. Germline V CDR1 and CDR2: MGHRA, YSYEKL. Some clones are missing from TCRdb's copy, which holds only in-frame ones; the method was immunoSEQ multiplex PCR. The sample consists of over 85,000 clones, 70% to 80% of them appearing once. V gene TRBV4-1 combines with J gene TRBJ2-1, with TRBD1 as a possible D gene (5 bases). The TCR was taken from a man between 65 and 85 years old with acute or convalescent COVID-19. The material sequenced was peripheral blood. CDR3 DNA: TGCGCCAGCAGCCAAGAGGGGCAGTGGGATGAGCAGTTCTTC. It is translated as CASSQEGQWDEQFF.